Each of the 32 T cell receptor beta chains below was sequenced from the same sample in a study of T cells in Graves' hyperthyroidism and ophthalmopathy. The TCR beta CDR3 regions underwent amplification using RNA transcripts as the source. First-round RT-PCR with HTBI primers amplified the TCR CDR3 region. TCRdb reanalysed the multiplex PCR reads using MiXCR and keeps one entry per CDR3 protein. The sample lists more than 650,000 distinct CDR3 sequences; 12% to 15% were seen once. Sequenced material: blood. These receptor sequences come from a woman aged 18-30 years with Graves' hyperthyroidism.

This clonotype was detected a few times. CDR3 region: CASSIGSGGNEQFF. The CDR3 DNA reads TGTGCCAGCAGCATAGGTAGCGGGGGGAATGAGCAGTTCTTC. This chain uses TRBV9 with TRBJ2-1, with 10 bases lining up with TRBD2. Trimming cost V 4 bases and J 7 bases; bases outside gene matches: 5. Per germline, CDR1 SGDLS and CDR2 YYNGEE. The CDR3 totals 14 residues.

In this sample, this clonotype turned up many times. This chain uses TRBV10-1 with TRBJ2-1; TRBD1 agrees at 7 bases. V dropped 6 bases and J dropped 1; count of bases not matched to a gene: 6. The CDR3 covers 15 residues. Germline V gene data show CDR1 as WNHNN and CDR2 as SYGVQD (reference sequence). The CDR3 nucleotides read TGCGCCAGCAGCCCTACAGGGGCGTCCTACAATGAGCAGTTCTTC. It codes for CASSPTGASYNEQFF.

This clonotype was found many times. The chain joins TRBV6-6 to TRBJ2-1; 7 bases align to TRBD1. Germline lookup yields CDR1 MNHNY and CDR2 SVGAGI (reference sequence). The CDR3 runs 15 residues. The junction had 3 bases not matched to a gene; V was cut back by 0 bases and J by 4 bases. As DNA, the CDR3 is TGTGCCAGCAGTTACTCGGGGGACAGATACAATGAGCAGTTCTTC. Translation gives CASSYSGDRYNEQFF.

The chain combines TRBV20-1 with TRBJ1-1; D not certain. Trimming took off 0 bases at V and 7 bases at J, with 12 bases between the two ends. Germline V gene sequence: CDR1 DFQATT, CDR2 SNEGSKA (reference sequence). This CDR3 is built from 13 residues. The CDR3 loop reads CSARDRSGYEAFF. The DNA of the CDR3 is TGCAGTGCTAGAGATCGGTCGGGATATGAAGCTTTCTTT.

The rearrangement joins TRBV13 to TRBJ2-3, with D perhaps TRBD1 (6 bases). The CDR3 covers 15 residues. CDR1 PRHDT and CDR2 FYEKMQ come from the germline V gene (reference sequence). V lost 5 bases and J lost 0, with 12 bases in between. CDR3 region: CASSESDSSTDTQYF. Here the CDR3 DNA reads TGTGCCAGCAGCGAATCGGACAGCAGCACAGATACGCAGTATTTT.

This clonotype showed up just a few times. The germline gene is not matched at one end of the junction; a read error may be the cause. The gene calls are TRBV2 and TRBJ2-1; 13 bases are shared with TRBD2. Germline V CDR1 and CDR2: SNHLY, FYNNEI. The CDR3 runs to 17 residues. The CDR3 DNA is TGTGCCAGCAGTTATGGGACTAGCGGGAATATCAACAATGAGCAGTCCTTC. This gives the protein CASSYGTSGNINNEQSF.

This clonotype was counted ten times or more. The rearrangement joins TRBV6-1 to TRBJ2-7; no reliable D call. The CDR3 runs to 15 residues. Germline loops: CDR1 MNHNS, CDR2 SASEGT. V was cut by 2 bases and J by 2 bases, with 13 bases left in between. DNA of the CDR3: TGTGCCAGCAGTGAACGGGTAGGCTTCACCTACGAGCAGTACTTC. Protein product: CASSERVGFTYEQYF.

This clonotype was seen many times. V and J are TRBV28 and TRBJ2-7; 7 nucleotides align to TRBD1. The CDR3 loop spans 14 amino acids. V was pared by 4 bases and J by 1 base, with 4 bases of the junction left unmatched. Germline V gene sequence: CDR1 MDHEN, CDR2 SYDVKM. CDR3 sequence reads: CASSSQGPSYEQYF. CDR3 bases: TGTGCCAGCAGTTCACAGGGGCCTTCCTACGAGCAGTACTTC.

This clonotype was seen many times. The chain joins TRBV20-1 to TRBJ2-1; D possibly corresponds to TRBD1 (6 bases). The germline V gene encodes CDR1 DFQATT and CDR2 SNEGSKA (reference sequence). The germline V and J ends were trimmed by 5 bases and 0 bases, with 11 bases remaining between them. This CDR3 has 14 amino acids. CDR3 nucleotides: TGCAGTGCTGAGGACAGCTTCTCCTACAATGAGCAGTTCTTC. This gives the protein CSAEDSFSYNEQFF.

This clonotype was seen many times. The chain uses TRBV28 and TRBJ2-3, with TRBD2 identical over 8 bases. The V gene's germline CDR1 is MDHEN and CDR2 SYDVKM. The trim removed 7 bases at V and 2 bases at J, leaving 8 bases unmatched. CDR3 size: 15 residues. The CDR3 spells CASKPAGGSTDTQYF. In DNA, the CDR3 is TGTGCCAGCAAACCGGCGGGAGGTTCCACAGATACGCAGTATTTT. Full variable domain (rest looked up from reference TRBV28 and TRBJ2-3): DVKVTQSSRYLVKRTGEKVFLECVQDMDHENMFWYRQDPGLGLRLIYFSYDVKMKEKGDIPEGYSVSREKKERFSLILESASTNQTSMYLCASKPAGGSTDTQYFGPGTRLTVL.

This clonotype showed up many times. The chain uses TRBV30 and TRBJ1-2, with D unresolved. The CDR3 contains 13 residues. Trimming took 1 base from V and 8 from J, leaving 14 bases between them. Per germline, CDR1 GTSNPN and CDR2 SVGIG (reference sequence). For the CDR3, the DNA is TGTGCCTGGAGTGATGGGTTCTCTTCCGGCTACACCTTC. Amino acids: CAWSDGFSSGYTF.

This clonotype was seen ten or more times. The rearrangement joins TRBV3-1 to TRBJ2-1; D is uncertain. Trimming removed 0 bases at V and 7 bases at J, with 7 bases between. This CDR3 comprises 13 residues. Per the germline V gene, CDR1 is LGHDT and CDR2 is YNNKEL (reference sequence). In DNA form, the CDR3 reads TGTGCCAGCAGCCAAGAACCCTGGAATGAGCAGTTCTTC. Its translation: CASSQEPWNEQFF.

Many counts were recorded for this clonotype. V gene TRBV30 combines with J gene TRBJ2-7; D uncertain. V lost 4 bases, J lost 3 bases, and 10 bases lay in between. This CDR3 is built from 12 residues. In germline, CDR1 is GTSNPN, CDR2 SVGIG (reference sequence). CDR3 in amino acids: CAWNEKDYEQYF. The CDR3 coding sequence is TGTGCCTGGAATGAAAAAGACTACGAGCAGTACTTC.

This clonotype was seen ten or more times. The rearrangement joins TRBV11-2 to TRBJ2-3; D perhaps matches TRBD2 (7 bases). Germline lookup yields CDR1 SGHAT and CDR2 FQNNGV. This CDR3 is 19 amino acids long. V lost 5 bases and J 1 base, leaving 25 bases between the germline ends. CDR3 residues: CASSQILRGRGAGTDTQYF. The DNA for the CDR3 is TGTGCCAGCAGCCAAATCCTTCGAGGCCGGGGGGCCGGCACAGATACGCAGTATTTT.

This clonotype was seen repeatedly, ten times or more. In DNA form, the CDR3 reads TGCGCCAGCAGCCATCTCGGGAACACTGAAGCTTTCTTT. Translating it yields CASSHLGNTEAFF. The chain is built from TRBV4-3 and TRBJ1-1; the D is unclear. CDR3 length: 13 amino acids. The V gene lost 3 bases and the J gene lost 1 base, with 6 bases spanning the gap. The V gene's germline CDR1 is LGHNA and CDR2 YSLEER.

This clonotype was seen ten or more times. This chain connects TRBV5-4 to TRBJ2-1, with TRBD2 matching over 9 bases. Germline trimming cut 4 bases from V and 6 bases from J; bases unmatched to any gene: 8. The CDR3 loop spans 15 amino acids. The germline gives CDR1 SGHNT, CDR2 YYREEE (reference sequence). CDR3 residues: CASSPTGLASNEQFF. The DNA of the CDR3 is TGTGCCAGCAGCCCGACCGGACTAGCGTCCAATGAGCAGTTCTTC.

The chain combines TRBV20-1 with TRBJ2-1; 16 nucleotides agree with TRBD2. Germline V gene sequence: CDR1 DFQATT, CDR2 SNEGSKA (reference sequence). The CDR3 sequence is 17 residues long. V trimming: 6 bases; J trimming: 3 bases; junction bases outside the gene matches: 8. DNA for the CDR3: TGCAGTGCAGGGACTAGCGGGAGGGCCGGTTTCTACAATGAGCAGTTCTTC. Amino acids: CSAGTSGRAGFYNEQFF.

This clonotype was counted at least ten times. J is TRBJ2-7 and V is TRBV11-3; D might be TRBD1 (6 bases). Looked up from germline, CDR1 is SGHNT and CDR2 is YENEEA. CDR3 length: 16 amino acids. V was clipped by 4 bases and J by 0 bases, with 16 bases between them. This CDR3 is CASSSWQGTDSYEQYF. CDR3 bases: TGTGCCAGCAGCTCCTGGCAGGGGACGGACTCCTACGAGCAGTACTTC.

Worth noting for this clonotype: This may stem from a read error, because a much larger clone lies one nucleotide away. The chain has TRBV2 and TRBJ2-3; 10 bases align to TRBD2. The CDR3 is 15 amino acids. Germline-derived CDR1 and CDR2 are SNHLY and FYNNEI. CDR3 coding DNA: TGTGCCAGCAGTGTAGCGGGAGGTAGCATAGATACGCAGTATTTT. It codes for CASSVAGGSIDTQYF.

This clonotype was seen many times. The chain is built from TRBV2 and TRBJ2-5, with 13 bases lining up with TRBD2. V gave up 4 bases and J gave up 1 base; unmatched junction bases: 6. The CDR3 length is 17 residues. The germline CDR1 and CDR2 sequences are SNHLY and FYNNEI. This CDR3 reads CASSGAGLAGIQETQYF. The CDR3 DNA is TGTGCCAGCAGTGGTGCGGGACTAGCGGGGATCCAAGAGACCCAGTACTTC.

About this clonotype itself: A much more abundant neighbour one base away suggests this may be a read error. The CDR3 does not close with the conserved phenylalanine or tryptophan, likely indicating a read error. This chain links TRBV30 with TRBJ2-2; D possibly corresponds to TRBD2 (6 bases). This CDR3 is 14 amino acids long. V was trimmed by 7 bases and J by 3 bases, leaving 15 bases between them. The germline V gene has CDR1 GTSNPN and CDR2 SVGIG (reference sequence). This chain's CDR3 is CALRRWGDTGELFS. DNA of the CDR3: TGTGCCTTGCGGCGGTGGGGGGACACCGGGGAGCTGTTTTCT.

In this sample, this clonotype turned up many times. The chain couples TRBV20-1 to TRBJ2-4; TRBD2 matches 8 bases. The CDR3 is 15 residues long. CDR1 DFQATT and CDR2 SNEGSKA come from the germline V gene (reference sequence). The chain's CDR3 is CSVAGRLQAKNIQYF. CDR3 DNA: TGCAGCGTAGCGGGGCGACTACAAGCCAAAAACATTCAGTACTTC.

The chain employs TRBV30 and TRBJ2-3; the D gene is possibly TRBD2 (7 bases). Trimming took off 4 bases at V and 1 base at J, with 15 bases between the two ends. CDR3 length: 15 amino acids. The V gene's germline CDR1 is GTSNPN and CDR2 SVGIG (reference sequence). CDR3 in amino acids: CAWTTGGRGTDTQYF. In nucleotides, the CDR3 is TGTGCCTGGACGACCGGGGGGCGGGGCACAGATACGCAGTATTTT.

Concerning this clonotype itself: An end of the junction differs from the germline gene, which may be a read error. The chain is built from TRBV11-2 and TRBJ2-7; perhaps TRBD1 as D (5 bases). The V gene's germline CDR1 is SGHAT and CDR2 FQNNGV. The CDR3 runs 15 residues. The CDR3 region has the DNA TGTGTCAGCAGCCCCGTGGCAGGGTATTTCGACGAGCAGTACTTC. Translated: CVSSPVAGYFDEQYF.

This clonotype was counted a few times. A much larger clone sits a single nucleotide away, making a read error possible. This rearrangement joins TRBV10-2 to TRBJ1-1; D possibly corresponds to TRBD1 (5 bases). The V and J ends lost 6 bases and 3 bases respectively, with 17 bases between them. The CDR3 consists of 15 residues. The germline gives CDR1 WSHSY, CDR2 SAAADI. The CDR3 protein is CASRGLPTTDTEAFF. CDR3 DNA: TGCGCCAGCAGGGGACTCCCGACTACGGACACTGAAGCTTTCTTT.

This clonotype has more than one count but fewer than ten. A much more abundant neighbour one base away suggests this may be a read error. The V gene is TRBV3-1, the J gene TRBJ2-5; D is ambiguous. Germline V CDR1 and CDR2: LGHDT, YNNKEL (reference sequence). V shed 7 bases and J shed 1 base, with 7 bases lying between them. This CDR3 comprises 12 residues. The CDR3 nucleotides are TGTGCCAGCATGGGGTCCCAAGAGACCCAGTACTTC. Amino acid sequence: CASMGSQETQYF.

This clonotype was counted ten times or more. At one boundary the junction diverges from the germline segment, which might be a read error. The CDR3 DNA is TGTGCCAGCAGTTACTCTATAAGGGAAAATCTGAAAACTGAAGCTTTCTTT. Its translation: CASSYSIRENLKTEAFF. This chain links TRBV6-6 with TRBJ1-1, with D unclear. Germline CDR1 MNHNY, CDR2 SVGAGI (reference sequence). This CDR3 has 17 amino acids.

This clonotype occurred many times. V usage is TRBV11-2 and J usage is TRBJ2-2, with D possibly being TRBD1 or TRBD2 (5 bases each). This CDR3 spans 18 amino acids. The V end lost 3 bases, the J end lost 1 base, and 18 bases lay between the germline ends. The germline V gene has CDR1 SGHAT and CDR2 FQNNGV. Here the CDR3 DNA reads TGTGCCAGCAGCTTCTCCCGGGACCACATGTGGAACACCGGGGAGCTGTTTTTT. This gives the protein CASSFSRDHMWNTGELFF. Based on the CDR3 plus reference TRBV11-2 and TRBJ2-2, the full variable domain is EAGVAQSPRYKIIEKRQSVAFWCNPISGHATLYWYQQILGQGPKLLIQFQNNGVVDDSQLPKDRFSAERLKGVDSTLKIQPAKLEDSAVYLCASSFSRDHMWNTGELFFGEGSRLTVL.

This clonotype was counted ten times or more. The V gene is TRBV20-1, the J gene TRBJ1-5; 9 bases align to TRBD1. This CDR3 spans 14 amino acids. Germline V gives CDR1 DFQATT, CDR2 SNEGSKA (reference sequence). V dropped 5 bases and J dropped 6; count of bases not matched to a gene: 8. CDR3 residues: CSAPGTGLGQPQHF. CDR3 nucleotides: TGCAGTGCTCCCGGGACAGGGCTTGGTCAGCCCCAGCATTTT.

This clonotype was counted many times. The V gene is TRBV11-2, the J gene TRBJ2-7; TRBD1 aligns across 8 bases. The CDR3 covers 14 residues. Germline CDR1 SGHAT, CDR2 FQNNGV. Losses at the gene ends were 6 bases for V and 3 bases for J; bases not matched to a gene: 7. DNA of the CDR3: TGTGCCAGCAGACCCCGGACAGGGTACTACGAGCAGTACTTC. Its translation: CASRPRTGYYEQYF. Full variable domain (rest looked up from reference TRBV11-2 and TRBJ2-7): EAGVAQSPRYKIIEKRQSVAFWCNPISGHATLYWYQQILGQGPKLLIQFQNNGVVDDSQLPKDRFSAERLKGVDSTLKIQPAKLEDSAVYLCASRPRTGYYEQYFGPGTRLTVT.

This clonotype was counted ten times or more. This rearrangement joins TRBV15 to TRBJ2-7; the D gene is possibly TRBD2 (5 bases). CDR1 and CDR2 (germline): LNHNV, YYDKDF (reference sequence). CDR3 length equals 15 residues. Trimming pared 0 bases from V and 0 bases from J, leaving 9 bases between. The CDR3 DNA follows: TGTGCCACCAGCAGAGAGAGGGTCGCCTCCTACGAGCAGTACTTC. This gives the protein CATSRERVASYEQYF.

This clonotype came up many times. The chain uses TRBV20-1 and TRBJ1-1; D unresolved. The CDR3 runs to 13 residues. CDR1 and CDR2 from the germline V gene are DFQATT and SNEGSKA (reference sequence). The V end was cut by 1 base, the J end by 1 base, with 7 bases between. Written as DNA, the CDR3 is TGCAGTGCTAGAGCGGATACGAACACTGAAGCTTTCTTT. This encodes CSARADTNTEAFF.